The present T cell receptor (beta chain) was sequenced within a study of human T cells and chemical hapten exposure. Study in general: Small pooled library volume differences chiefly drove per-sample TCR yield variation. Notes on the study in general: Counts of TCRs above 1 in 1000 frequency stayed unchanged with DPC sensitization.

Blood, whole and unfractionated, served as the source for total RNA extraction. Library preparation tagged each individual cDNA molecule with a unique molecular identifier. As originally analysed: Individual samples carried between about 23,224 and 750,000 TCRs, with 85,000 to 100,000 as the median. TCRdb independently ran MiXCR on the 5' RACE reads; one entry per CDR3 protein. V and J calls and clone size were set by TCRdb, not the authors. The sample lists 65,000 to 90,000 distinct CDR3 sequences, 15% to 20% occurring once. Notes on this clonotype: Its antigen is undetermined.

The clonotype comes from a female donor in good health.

CDR3 in amino acids: CASSPGLPSEQFF. Written as DNA, the CDR3 is TGTGCCAGCAGCCCGGGACTCCCGAGTGAGCAGTTCTTC. The chain couples TRBV5-6 to TRBJ2-1; a weak D match, TRBD2 (6 bases). V lost 4 bases, J lost 9 bases, and 14 bases lay in between. CDR3 length equals 13 residues. The V gene's germline CDR1 is SGHDT and CDR2 YYEEEE.